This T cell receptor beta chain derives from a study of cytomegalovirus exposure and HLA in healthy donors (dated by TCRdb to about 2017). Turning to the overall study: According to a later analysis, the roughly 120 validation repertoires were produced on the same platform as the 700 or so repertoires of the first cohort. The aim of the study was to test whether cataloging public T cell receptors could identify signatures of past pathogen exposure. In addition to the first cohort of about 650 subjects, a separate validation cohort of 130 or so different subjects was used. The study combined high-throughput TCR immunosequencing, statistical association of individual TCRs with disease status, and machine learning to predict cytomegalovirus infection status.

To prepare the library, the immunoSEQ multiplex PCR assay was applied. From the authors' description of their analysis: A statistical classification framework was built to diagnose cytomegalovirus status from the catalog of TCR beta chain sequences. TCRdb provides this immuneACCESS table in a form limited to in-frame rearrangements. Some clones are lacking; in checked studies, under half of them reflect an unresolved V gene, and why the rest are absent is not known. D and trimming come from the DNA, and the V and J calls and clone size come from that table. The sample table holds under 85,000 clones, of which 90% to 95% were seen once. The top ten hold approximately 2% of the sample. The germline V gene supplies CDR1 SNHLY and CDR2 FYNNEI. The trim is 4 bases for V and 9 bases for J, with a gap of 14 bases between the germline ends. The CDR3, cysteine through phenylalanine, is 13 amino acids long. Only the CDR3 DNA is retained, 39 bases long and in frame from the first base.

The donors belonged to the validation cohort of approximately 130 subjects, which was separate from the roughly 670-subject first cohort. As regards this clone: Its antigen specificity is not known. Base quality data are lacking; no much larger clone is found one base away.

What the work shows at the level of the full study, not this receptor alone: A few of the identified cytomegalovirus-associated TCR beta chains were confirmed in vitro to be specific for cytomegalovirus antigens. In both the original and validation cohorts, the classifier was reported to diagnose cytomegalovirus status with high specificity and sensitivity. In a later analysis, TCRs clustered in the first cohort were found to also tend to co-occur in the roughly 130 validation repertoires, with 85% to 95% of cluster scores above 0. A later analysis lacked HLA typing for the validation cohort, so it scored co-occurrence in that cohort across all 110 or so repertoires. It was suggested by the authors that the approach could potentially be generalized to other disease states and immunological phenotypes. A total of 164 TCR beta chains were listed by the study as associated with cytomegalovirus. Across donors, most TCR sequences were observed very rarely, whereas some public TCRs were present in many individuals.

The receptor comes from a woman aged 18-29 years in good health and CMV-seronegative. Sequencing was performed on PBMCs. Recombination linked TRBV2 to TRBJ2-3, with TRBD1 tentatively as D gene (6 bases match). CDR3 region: CASSALGAQTQYF. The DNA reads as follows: TGTGCCAGCAGTGCCCTGGGGGCCCAGACGCAGTATTTT.